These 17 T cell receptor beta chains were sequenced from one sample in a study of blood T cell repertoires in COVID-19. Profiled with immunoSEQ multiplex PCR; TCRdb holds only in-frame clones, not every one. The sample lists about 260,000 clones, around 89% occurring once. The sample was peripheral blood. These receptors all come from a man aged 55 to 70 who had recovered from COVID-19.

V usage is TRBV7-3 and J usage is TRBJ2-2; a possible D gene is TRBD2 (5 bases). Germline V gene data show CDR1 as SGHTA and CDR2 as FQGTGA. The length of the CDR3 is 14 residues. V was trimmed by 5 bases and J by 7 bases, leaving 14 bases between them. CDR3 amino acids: CASSTDEGFGELFF. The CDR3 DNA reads TGTGCCAGCAGCACCGACGAGGGATTCGGGGAGCTGTTTTTT. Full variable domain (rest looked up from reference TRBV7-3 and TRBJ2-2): GAGVSQTPSNKVTEKGKYVELRCDPISGHTALYWYRQSLGQGPEFLIYFQGTGAADDSGLPNDRFFAVRPEGSVSTLKIQRTERGDSAVYLCASSTDEGFGELFFGEGSRLTVL.

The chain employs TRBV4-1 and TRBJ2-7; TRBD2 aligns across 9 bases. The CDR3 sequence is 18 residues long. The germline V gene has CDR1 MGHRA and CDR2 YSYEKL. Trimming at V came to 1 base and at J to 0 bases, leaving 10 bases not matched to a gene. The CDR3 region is CASSQGLAGAHRSYEQYF. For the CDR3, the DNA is TGCGCCAGCAGCCAAGGGTTAGCGGGGGCTCACCGCTCCTACGAGCAGTACTTC.

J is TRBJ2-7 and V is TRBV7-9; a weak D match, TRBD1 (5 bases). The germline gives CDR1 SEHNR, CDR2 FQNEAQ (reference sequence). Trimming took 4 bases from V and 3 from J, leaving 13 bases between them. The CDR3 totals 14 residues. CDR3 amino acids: CASSSPQGGYEQYF. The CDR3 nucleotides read TGTGCCAGCAGCTCCCCGCAGGGTGGCTACGAGCAGTACTTC.

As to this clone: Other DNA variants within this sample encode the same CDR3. CDR3 sequence reads: CASSAGQGGYEQYF. The CDR3 nucleotides are TGTGCCAGTAGTGCAGGGCAGGGCGGTTACGAGCAGTACTTC. This chain connects TRBV19 to TRBJ2-7; D may be TRBD1 (5 bases). CDR3 length equals 14 residues. In germline, CDR1 is LNHDA, CDR2 SQIVND (reference sequence). V dropped 5 bases and J dropped 4 bases, with 15 bases sitting between them.

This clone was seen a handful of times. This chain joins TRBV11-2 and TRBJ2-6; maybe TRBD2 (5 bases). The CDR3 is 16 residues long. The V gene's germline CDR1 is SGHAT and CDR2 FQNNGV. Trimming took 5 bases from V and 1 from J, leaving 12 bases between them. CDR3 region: CASSLARASGANVLTF. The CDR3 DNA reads TGTGCCAGCAGCCTCGCGCGGGCTTCTGGGGCCAACGTCCTGACTTTC.

CDR3 residues: CASSPMTPLGEKLFF. For the CDR3, the DNA is TGTGCCAGTAGTCCTATGACGCCTTTGGGCGAGAAACTGTTTTTT. V usage is TRBV19 and J usage is TRBJ1-4, with D hard to call. V was pared by 5 bases and J by 11 bases, with 21 bases between. Germline V gene lookup returns CDR1 LNHDA and CDR2 SQIVND (reference sequence). CDR3 size: 15 residues.

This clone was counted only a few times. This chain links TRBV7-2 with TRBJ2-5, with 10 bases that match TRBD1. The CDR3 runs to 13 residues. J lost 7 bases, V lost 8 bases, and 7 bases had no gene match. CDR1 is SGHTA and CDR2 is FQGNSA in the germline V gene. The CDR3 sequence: CASLGGDRGTQYF. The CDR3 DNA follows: TGTGCCAGCTTGGGCGGGGACAGGGGGACCCAGTACTTC.

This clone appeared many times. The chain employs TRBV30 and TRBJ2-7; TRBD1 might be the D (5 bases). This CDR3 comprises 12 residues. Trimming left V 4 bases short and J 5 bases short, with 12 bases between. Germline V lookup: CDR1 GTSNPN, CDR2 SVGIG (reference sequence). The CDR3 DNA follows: TGTGCCTGGATGGGGCAGGGCGACGAGCAGTACTTC. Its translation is CAWMGQGDEQYF.

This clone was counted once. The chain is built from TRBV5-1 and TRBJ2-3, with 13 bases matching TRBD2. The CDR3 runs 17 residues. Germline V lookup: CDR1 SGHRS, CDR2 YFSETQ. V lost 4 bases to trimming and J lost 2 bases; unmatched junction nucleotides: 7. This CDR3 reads CASSARLAGGLTDTQYF. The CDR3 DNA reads TGCGCCAGCAGCGCGAGACTAGCGGGGGGTCTCACAGATACGCAGTATTTT.

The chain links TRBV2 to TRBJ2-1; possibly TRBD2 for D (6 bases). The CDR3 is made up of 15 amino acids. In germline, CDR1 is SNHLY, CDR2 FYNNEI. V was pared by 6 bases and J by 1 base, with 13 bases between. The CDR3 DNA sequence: TGTGCCAGCAGACCTCTAGCGACTTCCTACAATGAGCAGTTCTTC. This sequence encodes CASRPLATSYNEQFF.

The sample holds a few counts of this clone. The DNA of the CDR3 is TGTGCCAGCAGTGAAAGGGCTAGCGGGGGTGCAGATACGCAGTATTTT. Amino acids: CASSERASGGADTQYF. The V call is TRBV6-4, the J call TRBJ2-3; 10 bases are a match to TRBD2. The V segment lost 3 bases and the J segment 4 bases; nucleotides outside the gene matches: 7. Germline CDR1 and CDR2: MRHNA and SNTAGT. There are 16 residues in the CDR3.

CDR3 DNA sequence: TGCGCCAGCAGCTTGGGCACCGGGACAGGGAACACTGAAGCTTTCTTT. Protein product: CASSLGTGTGNTEAFF. This sequence joins TRBV5-1 and TRBJ1-1; 8 nucleotides match TRBD1. V shed 0 bases and J 1 base; nucleotides not matched to a gene: 5. CDR3 length: 16 amino acids. Looked up from germline, CDR1 is SGHRS and CDR2 is YFSETQ.

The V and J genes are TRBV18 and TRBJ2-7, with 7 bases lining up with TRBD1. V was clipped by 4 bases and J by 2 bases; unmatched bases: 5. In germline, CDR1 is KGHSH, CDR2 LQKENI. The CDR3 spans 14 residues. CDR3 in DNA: TGTGCCAGCTCACGACCGGGACAGACCTACGAGCAGTACTTC. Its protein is CASSRPGQTYEQYF.

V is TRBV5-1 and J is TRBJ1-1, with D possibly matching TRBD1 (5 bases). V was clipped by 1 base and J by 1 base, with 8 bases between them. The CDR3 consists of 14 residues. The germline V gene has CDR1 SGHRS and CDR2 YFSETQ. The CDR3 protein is CASSLRGWNTEAFF. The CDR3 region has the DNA TGCGCCAGCAGCTTGAGGGGATGGAACACTGAAGCTTTCTTT.

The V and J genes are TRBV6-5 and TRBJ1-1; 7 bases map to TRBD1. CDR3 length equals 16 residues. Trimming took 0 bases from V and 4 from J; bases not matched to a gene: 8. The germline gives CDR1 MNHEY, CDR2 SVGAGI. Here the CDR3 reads CASSYSRGAGGTEAFF. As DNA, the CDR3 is TGTGCCAGCAGTTACTCGAGGGGGGCAGGGGGCACTGAAGCTTTCTTT.

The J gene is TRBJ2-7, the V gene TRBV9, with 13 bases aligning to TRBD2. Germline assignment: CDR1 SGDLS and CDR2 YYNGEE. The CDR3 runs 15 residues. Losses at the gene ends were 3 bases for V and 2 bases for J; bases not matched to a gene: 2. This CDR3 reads CASSAGTSGTYEQYF. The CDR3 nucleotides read TGTGCCAGCAGCGCCGGGACTAGCGGGACCTACGAGCAGTACTTC.

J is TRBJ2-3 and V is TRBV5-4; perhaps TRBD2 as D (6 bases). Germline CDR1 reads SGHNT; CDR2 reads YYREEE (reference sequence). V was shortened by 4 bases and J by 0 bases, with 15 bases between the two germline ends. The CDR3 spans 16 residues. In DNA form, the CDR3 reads TGTGCCAGCAGCGCGGGACTGCAAAGGAGCACAGATACGCAGTATTTT. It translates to CASSAGLQRSTDTQYF.